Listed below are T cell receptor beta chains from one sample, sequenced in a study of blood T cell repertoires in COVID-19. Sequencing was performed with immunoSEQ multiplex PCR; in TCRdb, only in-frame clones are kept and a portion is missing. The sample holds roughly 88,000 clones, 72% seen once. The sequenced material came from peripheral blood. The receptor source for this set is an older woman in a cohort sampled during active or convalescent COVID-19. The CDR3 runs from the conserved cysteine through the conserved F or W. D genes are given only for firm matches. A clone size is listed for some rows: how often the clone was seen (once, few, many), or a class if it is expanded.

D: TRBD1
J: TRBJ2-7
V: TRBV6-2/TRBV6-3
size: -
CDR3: CASSYSQGEQYF
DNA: TGTGCCAGCAGTTACTCACAGGGGGAGCAGTACTTC

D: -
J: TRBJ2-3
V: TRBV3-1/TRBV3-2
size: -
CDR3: CASSQGQRGGTQYF
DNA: TGTGCCAGCAGCCAAGGCCAGAGAGGTGGTACGCAGTATTTT

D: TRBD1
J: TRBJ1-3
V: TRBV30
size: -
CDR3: CAWSVRGGGGNTIYF
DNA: TGTGCCTGGAGTGTCAGAGGGGGCGGTGGAAACACCATATATTTT

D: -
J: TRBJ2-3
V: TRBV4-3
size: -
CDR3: CASSQDHSDRSDTQYF
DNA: TGCGCCAGCAGCCAAGATCATAGCGACAGGTCAGATACGCAGTATTTT

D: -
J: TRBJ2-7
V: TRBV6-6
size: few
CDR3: CASTRPGASSYEQYF
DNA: TGTGCCAGCACCCGACCAGGGGCCTCCTCCTACGAGCAGTACTTC

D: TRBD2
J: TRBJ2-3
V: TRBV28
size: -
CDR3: CASRTSGGTSTDTQYF
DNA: TGTGCCAGCAGAACTAGCGGGGGCACGAGCACAGATACGCAGTATTTT

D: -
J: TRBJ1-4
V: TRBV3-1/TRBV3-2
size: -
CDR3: CASSPGGREKLFF
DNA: TGTGCCAGTTCCCCGGGGGGACGAGAAAAACTGTTTTTT

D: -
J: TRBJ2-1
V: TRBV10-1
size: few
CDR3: CASSDNYNEQFF
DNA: TGCGCCAGCAGTGACAACTACAATGAGCAGTTCTTC

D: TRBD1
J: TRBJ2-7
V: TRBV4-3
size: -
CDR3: CASSQRTGGTYEQYF
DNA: TGCGCCAGCAGCCAGAGGACAGGGGGGACCTACGAGCAGTACTTC

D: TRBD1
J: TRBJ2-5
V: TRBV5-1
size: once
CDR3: CASSVQGASETQYF
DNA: TGCGCCAGCAGCGTACAGGGGGCGTCCGAGACCCAGTACTTC

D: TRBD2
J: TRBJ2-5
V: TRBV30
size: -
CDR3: CAWGLVGGRTETQYF
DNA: TGTGCCTGGGGTTTGGTGGGAGGGCGTACAGAGACCCAGTACTTC

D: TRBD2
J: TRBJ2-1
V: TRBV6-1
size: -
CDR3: CASSELAGAASRHNEQFF
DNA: TGTGCCAGCAGTGAGCTAGCGGGGGCCGCGTCGAGGCACAATGAGCAGTTCTTC

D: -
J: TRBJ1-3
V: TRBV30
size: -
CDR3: CAGGPGNTIYF
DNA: TGTGCGGGGGGGCCGGGAAACACCATATATTTT

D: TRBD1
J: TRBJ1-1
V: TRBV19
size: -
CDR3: CASNTGQGKAFF
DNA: TGTGCCAGTAACACGGGACAGGGGAAGGCTTTCTTT

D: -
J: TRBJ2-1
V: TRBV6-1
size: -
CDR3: CASSELTGLLYNEQFF
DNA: TGTGCCAGCAGTGAGTTAACGGGACTCCTCTACAATGAGCAGTTCTTC

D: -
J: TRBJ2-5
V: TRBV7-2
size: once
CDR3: CASSLNRQETQYF
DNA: TGTGCCAGCAGCTTGAACAGGCAAGAGACCCAGTACTTC

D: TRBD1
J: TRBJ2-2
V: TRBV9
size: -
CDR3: CASSGDRGRLSGELFF
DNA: TGTGCCAGCAGCGGCGACAGGGGGCGGTTGAGCGGGGAGCTGTTTTTT

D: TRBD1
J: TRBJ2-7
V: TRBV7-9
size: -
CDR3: CASSTGQGAIYEQYF
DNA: TGTGCCAGCAGCACGGGACAGGGGGCGATTTACGAGCAGTACTTC

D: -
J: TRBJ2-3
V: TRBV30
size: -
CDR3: CAWSVTYTDTQYF
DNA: TGTGCCTGGAGTGTCACTTACACAGATACGCAGTATTTT

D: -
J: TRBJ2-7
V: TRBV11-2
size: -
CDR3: CATAKGVSNEQYF
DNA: TGTGCCACCGCAAAAGGGGTCTCGAACGAGCAGTACTTC

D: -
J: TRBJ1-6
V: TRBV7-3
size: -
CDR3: CASSPEGGRNSPLHF
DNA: TGTGCCAGCAGCCCTGAAGGGGGTCGCAATTCACCCCTCCACTTT

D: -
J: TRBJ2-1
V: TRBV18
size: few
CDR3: CASSPTGYSYNEQFF
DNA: TGTGCCAGCTCACCTACAGGTTACTCCTACAATGAGCAGTTCTTC

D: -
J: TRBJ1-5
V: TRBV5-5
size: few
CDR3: CASSTEASYSNQPQHF
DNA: TGTGCCAGCAGCACGGAGGCCTCTTATAGCAATCAGCCCCAGCATTTT

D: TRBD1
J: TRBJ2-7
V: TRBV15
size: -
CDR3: CATSRGVRGWEQYF
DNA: TGTGCCACCAGCAGAGGGGTCAGGGGGTGGGAGCAGTACTTC

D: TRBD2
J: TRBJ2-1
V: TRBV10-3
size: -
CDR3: CAISESMSRGAGEQFF
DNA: TGTGCCATCAGTGAGTCGATGTCGCGGGGGGCGGGTGAGCAGTTCTTC

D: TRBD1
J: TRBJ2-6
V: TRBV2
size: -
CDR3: CARGTGVKGANVLTF
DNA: TGTGCCAGGGGGACAGGGGTTAAAGGGGCCAACGTCCTGACTTTC

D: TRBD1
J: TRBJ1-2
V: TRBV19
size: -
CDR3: CASKTGGNYGYTF
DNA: TGTGCCAGTAAGACAGGGGGTAACTATGGCTACACCTTC

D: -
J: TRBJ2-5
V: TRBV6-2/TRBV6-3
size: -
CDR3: CASSYSSTVETQYF
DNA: TGTGCCAGCAGTTACTCCTCGACAGTCGAGACCCAGTACTTC

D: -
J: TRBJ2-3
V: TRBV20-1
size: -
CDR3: CSASRGISTDTQYF
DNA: TGCAGTGCTAGTCGGGGGATAAGCACAGATACGCAGTATTTT

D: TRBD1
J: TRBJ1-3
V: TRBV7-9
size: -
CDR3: CASSVDRDRGHYAAGIYF
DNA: TGTGCCAGCAGCGTAGACCGGGACAGGGGGCACTATGCTGCGGGCATATATTTT

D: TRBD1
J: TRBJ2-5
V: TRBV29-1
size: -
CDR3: CSVEGDREQETQYF
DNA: TGCAGCGTTGAAGGGGACAGGGAACAAGAGACCCAGTACTTC

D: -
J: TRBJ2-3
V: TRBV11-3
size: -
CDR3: CASSKDGVTQYF
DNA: TGTGCCAGCAGTAAAGACGGGGTTACGCAGTATTTT

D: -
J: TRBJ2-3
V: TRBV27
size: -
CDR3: CASSYRRGTDTQYF
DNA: TGTGCCAGCAGTTACCGCAGGGGCACAGATACGCAGTATTTT

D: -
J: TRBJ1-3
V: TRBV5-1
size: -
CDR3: CASSLDVGSPGNTIYF
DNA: TGCGCCAGCAGCTTGGATGTCGGGAGTCCTGGAAACACCATATATTTT

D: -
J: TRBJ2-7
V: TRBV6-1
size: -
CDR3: CASSDVLRQENYEQYF
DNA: TGTGCCAGCAGTGATGTCTTGAGACAGGAAAATTACGAGCAGTACTTC

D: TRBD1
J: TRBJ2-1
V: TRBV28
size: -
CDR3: CASSPGQGANEQFF
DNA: TGTGCCAGCAGCCCGGGACAGGGGGCAAATGAGCAGTTCTTC

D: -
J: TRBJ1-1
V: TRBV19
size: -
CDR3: CASSTYPGPRAGGDTEAFF
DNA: TGTGCCAGTAGTACGTATCCCGGACCGCGGGCGGGGGGGGACACTGAAGCTTTCTTT

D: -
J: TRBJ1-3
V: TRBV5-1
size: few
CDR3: CASSLEPSSGNTIYF
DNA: TGCGCCAGCAGCTTGGAACCGAGCTCTGGAAACACCATATATTTT

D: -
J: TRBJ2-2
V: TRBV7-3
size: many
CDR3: CASSFGENPGELFF
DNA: TGTGCCAGCAGCTTTGGAGAGAATCCCGGGGAGCTGTTTTTT

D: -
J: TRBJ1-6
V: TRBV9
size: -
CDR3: CASSTRGPPLHF
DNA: TGTGCCAGCAGCACCCGAGGGCCACCCCTCCACTTT

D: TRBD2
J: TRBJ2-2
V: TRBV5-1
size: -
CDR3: CASSSRDYNTGELFF
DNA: TGCGCCAGCAGCAGCCGGGACTACAACACCGGGGAGCTGTTTTTT

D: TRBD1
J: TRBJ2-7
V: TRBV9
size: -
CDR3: CASSAPDRGGQYF
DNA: TGTGCCAGCAGCGCCCCTGACAGGGGGGGGCAGTACTTC

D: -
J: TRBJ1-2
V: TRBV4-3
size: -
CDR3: CASSQGASGQSGYTF
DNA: TGCGCCAGCAGCCAAGGAGCCTCGGGACAATCCGGCTACACCTTC

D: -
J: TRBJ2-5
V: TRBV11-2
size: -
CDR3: CASSLAGHQETQYF
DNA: TGTGCCAGCAGCTTAGCAGGGCACCAAGAGACCCAGTACTTC

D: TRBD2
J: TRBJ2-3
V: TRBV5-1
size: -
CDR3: CASMERGGTDTQYF
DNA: TGCGCCAGCATGGAGCGGGGGGGAACAGATACGCAGTATTTT

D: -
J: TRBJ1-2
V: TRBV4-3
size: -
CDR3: CASSHKAGWDYGYTF
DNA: TGCGCCAGCAGCCATAAGGCGGGGTGGGACTATGGCTACACCTTC

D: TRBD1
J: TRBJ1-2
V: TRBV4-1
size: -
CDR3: CASSHGGAAGGADYGYTF
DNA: TGCGCCAGCAGCCACGGTGGTGCTGCAGGGGGCGCGGACTATGGCTACACCTTC

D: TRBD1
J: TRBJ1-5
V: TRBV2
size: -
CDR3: CASRLQGVQPQHF
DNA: TGTGCCAGCAGGTTACAGGGGGTTCAGCCCCAGCATTTT

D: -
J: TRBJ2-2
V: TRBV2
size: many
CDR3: CASSGGDYTGELFF
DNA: TGTGCCAGCAGTGGGGGGGACTACACCGGGGAGCTGTTTTTT

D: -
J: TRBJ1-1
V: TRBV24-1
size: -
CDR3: CATGGEGNTEAFF
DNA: TGTGCCACCGGCGGGGAAGGGAACACTGAAGCTTTCTTT

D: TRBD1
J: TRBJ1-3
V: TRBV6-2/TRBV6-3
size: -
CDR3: CASSYWTGMSSGNTIYF
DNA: TGTGCCAGCAGTTACTGGACAGGGATGTCCTCTGGAAACACCATATATTTT

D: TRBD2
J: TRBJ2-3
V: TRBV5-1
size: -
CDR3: CASSGTLAGGADTQYF
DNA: TGCGCCAGCAGCGGGACACTAGCGGGGGGGGCAGATACGCAGTATTTT

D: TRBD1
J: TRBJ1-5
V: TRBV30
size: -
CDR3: CAWQGRLRTGQGGNQPQHF
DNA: TGTGCCTGGCAGGGAAGACTCCGGACAGGACAGGGGGGCAATCAGCCCCAGCATTTT

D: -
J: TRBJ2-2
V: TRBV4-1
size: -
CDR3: CASSQDSQVNTGELFF
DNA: TGCGCCAGCAGCCAAGATTCACAGGTGAACACCGGGGAGCTGTTTTTT

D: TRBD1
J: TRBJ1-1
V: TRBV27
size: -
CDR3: CASSLVGTGGGTEAFF
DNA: TGTGCCAGCAGTTTAGTCGGAACAGGGGGAGGCACTGAAGCTTTCTTT